This TCR beta chain was observed in a study of cytomegalovirus exposure and HLA in healthy donors. Study findings and constraints: Some public TCRs appeared in many individuals, while most sequences were rare. An analysis that came later showed most CMV-associated TCR beta chains appearing HLA-restricted.

The study ran its PCR with 60 Vbeta and 13 Jbeta primers. Data came from immunoSEQ multiplex PCR; TCRdb stores just in-frame clones and leaves some out. The table shows roughly 150,000 clones, with about 74% occurring only once. The germline V gene has CDR1 GTSNPN and CDR2 SVGIG (reference sequence). This CDR3 has 17 amino acids. The trim removed 2 bases at V and 2 bases at J, leaving 11 bases unmatched. This clone was found a few times. Its antigen is undetermined. Every donor was a healthy person donating bone marrow. The TCR was taken from a male donor in good health and CMV-seronegative. The chain has TRBV30 and TRBJ1-5; 8 bases fit TRBD1. The sequencing sample was made of PBMCs. CDR3 sequence (DNA): TGTGCCTGGAGTTCAGACAGGGGATTTATGGGCAATCAGCCCCAGCATTTT. This gives the protein CAWSSDRGFMGNQPQHF.